What follows are 24 T cell receptor beta chains derived from one specimen sequenced in a study of T cells in Graves' hyperthyroidism and ophthalmopathy. TCR beta CDR3 regions were amplified from RNA. With the HTBI primer set, the TCR CDR3 went through a first round of RT-PCR. TCRdb reprocessed the multiplex PCR reads via MiXCR and lists one record per CDR3 protein. The repertoire holds about 570,000 distinct CDR3 sequences, with around 45% as singletons. The sequencing input was peripheral blood or thyroid tissue (not recorded which). These receptors originate from an adult woman with Graves' disease, either hyperthyroidism or ophthalmopathy (not recorded which).

This clonotype was detected many times. CDR3 DNA sequence: TGTGCCAGTAGTATATCCGGGAGCAGGAACACCGGGGAGCTGTTTTTT. Protein product: CASSISGSRNTGELFF. V and J are TRBV19 and TRBJ2-2; maybe TRBD2 (6 bases). In germline, CDR1 is LNHDA, CDR2 SQIVND (reference sequence). The V end was cut by 2 bases, the J end by 1 base, with 11 bases between. The CDR3 totals 16 residues.

The chain is built from TRBV5-1 and TRBJ1-1; D is undetermined. V gave up 4 bases and J gave up 4 bases, with 11 bases separating them. The CDR3 length is 13 residues. CDR1 and CDR2 from the germline V gene are SGHRS and YFSETQ. The CDR3 DNA follows: TGCGCCAGCAGCAACGAAGGGTTCACTGAAGCTTTCTTT. Its translation: CASSNEGFTEAFF.

This clonotype was seen only once. The chain employs TRBV20-1 and TRBJ1-6, with D possibly TRBD1 on 5 matching bases. Germline lookup yields CDR1 DFQATT and CDR2 SNEGSKA (reference sequence). The germline V and J ends were trimmed by 0 bases and 7 bases, with 7 bases remaining between them. CDR3 size: 13 residues. The chain's CDR3 is CSAREGQNSPLHF. The CDR3 coding sequence is TGCAGTGCTAGAGAGGGGCAGAATTCACCCCTCCACTTT.

This clonotype appeared many times. The rearrangement joins TRBV19 to TRBJ2-2; D remains unclear. The CDR3 covers 15 residues. Germline V gene lookup returns CDR1 LNHDA and CDR2 SQIVND (reference sequence). V lost 4 bases and J 1 base, leaving 10 bases between the germline ends. The CDR3 region has the DNA TGTGCCAGTAGTACCTTCGACGGGAACACCGGGGAGCTGTTTTTT. Its translation is CASSTFDGNTGELFF. The variable domain in full, completed from reference TRBV19 and TRBJ2-2, reads DGGITQSPKYLFRKEGQNVTLSCEQNLNHDAMYWYRQDPGQGLRLIYYSQIVNDFQKGDIAEGYSVSREKKESFPLTVTSAQKNPTAFYLCASSTFDGNTGELFFGEGSRLTVL.

This clonotype was observed at least ten times. The rearrangement joins TRBV12-3 or TRBV12-4 to TRBJ1-2, with 7 bases aligning to TRBD1. The CDR3 sequence is 14 residues long. With 1 base clipped from V and 6 bases from J, the junction kept 5 bases outside the gene matches. In nucleotides, the CDR3 is TGTGCCAGCAGTTTAGACACAGGGGCGGATGGCTACACCTTC. Protein: CASSLDTGADGYTF.

The sample holds a few counts of this clonotype. DNA for the CDR3: TGTGCCAGCAGCTTAGCCGGACTGAGGGATCAGCCCCAGCATTTT. Protein sequence: CASSLAGLRDQPQHF. The chain is built from TRBV7-8 and TRBJ1-5; D is uncertain. Trimming stripped 0 bases from V and 5 bases from J, with 11 bases between. The CDR3 has 15 residues. CDR1 is SGHVS, CDR2 FQNEAQ, per germline.

The chain recombines TRBV20-1 with TRBJ2-3, with D hard to call. Per germline, CDR1 DFQATT and CDR2 SNEGSKA (reference sequence). The CDR3 contains 12 residues. Trimming shortened V by 3 bases and J by 1 base, and 5 bases separated the two germline ends. The CDR3 region has the DNA TGCAGTGCTAGCCAGGGCACAGATACGCAGTATTTT. Amino acid sequence: CSASQGTDTQYF.

This clonotype was counted ten times or more. The chain joins TRBV5-6 to TRBJ2-2, with D possibly matching TRBD1 (5 bases). Germline CDR1 SGHDT, CDR2 YYEEEE. V gave up 6 bases and J gave up 3 bases, with 12 bases separating them. The CDR3 is 14 residues long. The chain's CDR3 is CASTTIGDTGELFF. For the CDR3, the DNA is TGTGCCAGCACCACTATAGGGGACACCGGGGAGCTGTTTTTT.

The sample holds many counts of this clonotype. The rearrangement joins TRBV16 to TRBJ1-4; no firm D call. CDR3 length: 12 amino acids. CDR1 KGHSY and CDR2 FQNENV come from the germline V gene. V dropped 1 base and J dropped 7 bases, with 4 bases sitting between them. CDR3: CASSQFSEKLFF. CDR3 in DNA: TGTGCCAGCAGCCAATTTAGTGAAAAACTGTTTTTT.

V and J are TRBV18 and TRBJ1-5; 7 bases agree with TRBD1. V shed 0 bases and J 9 bases; nucleotides not matched to a gene: 11. This CDR3 comprises 16 residues. Germline CDR1 reads KGHSH; CDR2 reads LQKENI. CDR3 sequence: CASSPPGQRSGRPQHF. Written as DNA, the CDR3 is TGTGCCAGCTCACCACCGGGACAGCGGTCGGGGAGGCCCCAGCATTTT.

This clonotype was detected ten times or more. The rearrangement links TRBV16 to TRBJ1-5; D unresolved. Germline V gene lookup returns CDR1 KGHSY and CDR2 FQNENV. V dropped 3 bases and J dropped 3 bases, with 18 bases sitting between them. CDR3 size: 17 residues. The CDR3 sequence is CASSQPSAGSHNQPQHF. The CDR3, as DNA: TGTGCCAGCAGCCAGCCATCGGCTGGTTCCCACAATCAGCCCCAGCATTTT.

This clonotype was seen many times. The J gene is TRBJ2-3, the V gene TRBV12-3 or TRBV12-4; no reliable D call. This CDR3 has 15 amino acids. V was clipped by 2 bases and J by 3 bases, with 12 bases between them. CDR3: CASSLLDFSTDTQYF. In DNA form, the CDR3 reads TGTGCCAGCAGTTTACTCGATTTTAGTACAGATACGCAGTATTTT.

Comment on this clonotype: The conserved phenylalanine or tryptophan normally closing the CDR3 is absent here, so this likely arose from a read error. The DNA is left out, because the CDR3 cannot be placed on it with certainty; the CDR3 is given as TCRdb lists it. V is TRBV20-1 and J is TRBJ2-5; the table gives TRBD2 as D, unverified against the DNA. Germline V gene sequence: CDR1 DFQATT, CDR2 SNEGSKA (reference sequence). The CDR3 contains 14 residues when both ends are counted. CDR3 in amino acids: CSASRVDYGYTFGS.

This rearrangement joins TRBV6-6 to TRBJ1-1; the D is unclear. CDR1 and CDR2 (germline): MNHNY, SVGAGI (reference sequence). With 6 bases removed from V and 1 base from J, the gap between germline ends came to 18 bases. This CDR3 comprises 16 residues. The DNA for the CDR3 is TGTGCCAGCAGAGGAGTTCCCGGGGAAGGGAACACTGAAGCTTTCTTT. Translating it yields CASRGVPGEGNTEAFF.

The chain couples TRBV7-9 to TRBJ2-7, with D unclear. Germline CDR1 and CDR2: SEHNR and FQNEAQ (reference sequence). The length of the CDR3 is 13 residues. Trimming removed 8 bases at V and 4 bases at J, with 15 bases between. The CDR3 here is CASQNSRSYEQYF. The DNA for the CDR3 is TGTGCCAGCCAAAACTCCCGCTCTTACGAGCAGTACTTC.

The chain is built from TRBV28 and TRBJ1-5; D is unresolved. The germline V and J ends were trimmed by 4 bases and 0 bases, with 16 bases remaining between them. Germline lookup yields CDR1 MDHEN and CDR2 SYDVKM. The CDR3 extends over 17 amino acids. CDR3 amino acids: CASSYTESPYSNQPQHF. The CDR3 nucleotides read TGTGCCAGCAGTTACACGGAGAGCCCATATAGCAATCAGCCCCAGCATTTT.

This clonotype was picked up many times. The chain employs TRBV12-3 or TRBV12-4 and TRBJ2-5, with a possible D match to TRBD1 (6 bases). The CDR3 extends over 15 amino acids. Between the trimmed V and J ends, which lost 6 bases and 2 bases, there was a span of 16 bases. CDR3 bases: TGTGCCAGCAGGAAGAGTCAGGGACAACAAGAGACCCAGTACTTC. It specifies CASRKSQGQQETQYF.

This clonotype was counted many times. The chain is built from TRBV7-9 and TRBJ1-6; no clear D gene. Trimming removed 5 bases at V and 8 bases at J, with 10 bases between. The germline V gene encodes CDR1 SEHNR and CDR2 FQNEAQ (reference sequence). This CDR3 region has 13 residues. DNA for the CDR3: TGTGCCAGCAGCGAACGGGTGGATTCACCCCTCCACTTT. This gives the protein CASSERVDSPLHF.

This clonotype was detected many times. The chain joins TRBV5-1 to TRBJ1-5; TRBD1 agrees at 7 bases. This CDR3 has 15 amino acids. V was clipped by 4 bases and J by 7 bases; unmatched bases: 11. Looked up from germline, CDR1 is SGHRS and CDR2 is YFSETQ. DNA for the CDR3: TGCGCCAGCAGCGCTGCGGGACAGTTTGGACAGCCCCAGCATTTT. It encodes CASSAAGQFGQPQHF.

The V call is TRBV20-1, the J call TRBJ1-5; the D gene is possibly TRBD1 (5 bases). The CDR3 has 15 amino acids. CDR1 and CDR2 from the germline V gene are DFQATT and SNEGSKA (reference sequence). Trimming took off 0 bases at V and 6 bases at J, with 15 bases between the two ends. CDR3 amino acids: CSAREGGRDGQPQHF. The CDR3 nucleotides read TGCAGTGCTAGAGAGGGGGGGAGGGACGGTCAGCCCCAGCATTTT.

The gene calls are TRBV30 and TRBJ1-5, with D unclear. This CDR3 has 15 residues. The germline gives CDR1 GTSNPN, CDR2 SVGIG (reference sequence). Deletions cut 2 bases from V and 5 bases from J, with 16 bases between. CDR3 nucleotides: TGTGCCTGGAGTTCCATTTTGACTTATGATCAGCCCCAGCATTTT. Protein product: CAWSSILTYDQPQHF.

The chain recombines TRBV7-9 with TRBJ1-2; D is ambiguous. CDR1 and CDR2 from the germline V gene are SEHNR and FQNEAQ (reference sequence). Trimming left V 5 bases short and J 4 bases short, with 11 bases between. The length of the CDR3 is 13 residues. CDR3 sequence: CASSRLAGYGYTF. DNA of the CDR3: TGTGCCAGCAGCCGACTAGCGGGCTATGGCTACACCTTC. Variable domain in full (rest from reference TRBV7-9 and TRBJ1-2): DTGVSQNPRHKITKRGQNVTFRCDPISEHNRLYWYRQTLGQGPEFLTYFQNEAQLEKSRLLSDRFSAERPKGSFSTLEIQRTEQGDSAMYLCASSRLAGYGYTFGSGTRLTVV.

In its sample, this clonotype was seen a few times. The chain joins TRBV29-1 to TRBJ2-5, with a tentative D call TRBD1 (5 bases). Trimming stripped 6 bases from V and 5 bases from J, with 13 bases between. This CDR3 has 12 amino acids. CDR1 and CDR2 from the germline V gene are SQVTM and ANQGSEA. CDR3 DNA sequence: TGCAGCGTGGGGCCCGGGCTGGAGACCCAGTACTTC. It codes for CSVGPGLETQYF.

The rearrangement links TRBV20-1 to TRBJ2-7, with TRBD2 matching 13 bases. The germline CDR1 and CDR2 sequences are DFQATT and SNEGSKA (reference sequence). The CDR3 loop spans 16 amino acids. The junction had 11 bases not matched to a gene; V was cut back by 6 bases and J by 3 bases. The chain's CDR3 is CSARTSGSSILYEQYF. CDR3 sequence (DNA): TGCAGTGCAAGGACTAGCGGGAGTTCAATCCTCTACGAGCAGTACTTC.